The 21 T cell receptor beta chains below were found in one sample sequenced in a study of blood T cell repertoires in COVID-19. Generated by immunoSEQ multiplex PCR, the TCRdb table keeps only in-frame clones and is missing some. The repertoire holds approximately 100,000 clones, with 70% to 90% as singletons. Sequencing input: PBMCs or T cells enriched from blood (not recorded which). The source of these receptors is a woman aged 45-65 years who had recovered from COVID-19.

J is TRBJ2-2 and V is TRBV7-3; D is perhaps TRBD2 (6 bases). The CDR3 is 14 amino acids. V was cut by 8 bases and J by 4 bases, with 14 bases left in between. In germline, CDR1 is SGHTA, CDR2 FQGTGA. Here the CDR3 DNA reads TGTGCCAGCGGACTGGGGACTGGCACCGGGGAGCTGTTTTTT. Protein sequence: CASGLGTGTGELFF.

The rearrangement joins TRBV21-1 to TRBJ1-2; the table's D gene call, TRBD1, was not cross checked with the DNA. TRBV21-1 is given as a pseudogene. This CDR3 has 15 amino acids. CDR3 amino acids: CASSTVRGHGYGYTF. Here the CDR3 DNA reads TGTGCCAGCAGCACTGTTAGGGGCCATGGCTATGGCTACACCTTC.

The chain uses TRBV28 and TRBJ1-1, with TRBD1 matching 10 bases. The CDR3 consists of 16 residues. The J segment lost 1 base and the V segment lost 11 bases, leaving 13 bases of the junction unmatched. Per germline, CDR1 MDHEN and CDR2 SYDVKM. The CDR3 reads CAARDRGTSSNTEAFF. For the CDR3, the DNA is TGTGCCGCAAGGGACAGGGGCACATCCTCGAACACTGAAGCTTTCTTT.

This chain links TRBV6-1 with TRBJ2-7, with 11 nucleotides matching TRBD2. Germline trimming cut 4 bases from V and 5 bases from J; bases unmatched to any gene: 10. The germline gives CDR1 MNHNS, CDR2 SASEGT. CDR3 length: 16 residues. The CDR3 region is CASSGPLRLAGHEQYF. CDR3 nucleotide sequence: TGTGCCAGCAGTGGCCCACTCCGACTAGCGGGGCACGAGCAGTACTTC.

V gene TRBV4-1 combines with J gene TRBJ1-3; D is undetermined. Germline CDR1 reads MGHRA; CDR2 reads YSYEKL. CDR3 size: 16 residues. V lost 1 base and J 0 bases, leaving 10 bases between the germline ends. The CDR3 sequence: CASSQVTVASGNTIYF. The CDR3 bases are TGCGCCAGCAGCCAAGTGACGGTAGCCTCTGGAAACACCATATATTTT.

The chain couples TRBV3-1 (or the pseudogene TRBV3-2) to TRBJ1-2; D is unresolved. The CDR3 contains 15 residues. Germline values: CDR1 LGHDT, CDR2 YNNKEL (reference sequence). Trimming removed 1 base at V and 4 bases at J, with 13 bases between. The CDR3 DNA reads as TGTGCCAGCAGCCAAGGCCCCACCGGCGGCTATGGCTACACCTTC. It yields the protein CASSQGPTGGYGYTF.

The genes are TRBV7-8 and TRBJ2-7; D might be TRBD2 (6 bases). Trimming took 1 base from V and 0 from J, leaving 22 bases between them. CDR3 length equals 19 residues. Germline CDR1 SGHVS, CDR2 FQNEAQ. CDR3 nucleotide sequence: TGTGCCAGCAGCTTAGAGAGAGTTAGCACCGGGACTCTCTCCTACGAGCAGTACTTC. Its protein is CASSLERVSTGTLSYEQYF.

The chain couples TRBV24-1 to TRBJ2-2; 7 bases are shared with TRBD1. V was clipped by 2 bases and J by 5 bases; unmatched bases: 4. From germline, CDR1 is KGHDR and CDR2 SFDVKD. The CDR3 length is 15 residues. CDR3 residues: CATSDSDRVTGELFF. The CDR3 DNA reads as TGTGCCACCAGTGATTCTGACAGGGTAACCGGGGAGCTGTTTTTT.

V is TRBV9 and J is TRBJ2-5; 11 bases align to TRBD2. CDR1 and CDR2 from the germline V gene are SGDLS and YYNGEE. There are 15 residues in the CDR3. With 4 bases clipped from V and 5 bases from J, the junction kept 7 bases outside the gene matches. CDR3 amino acids: CASSSGTSGLETQYF. CDR3 DNA: TGTGCCAGCAGCAGTGGGACTAGCGGTCTGGAGACCCAGTACTTC.

The J gene is TRBJ2-5, the V gene TRBV5-1, with 9 positions matching TRBD1. V was pared by 4 bases and J by 4 bases, with 8 bases of the junction left unmatched. CDR3 size: 15 residues. Per the germline V gene, CDR1 is SGHRS and CDR2 is YFSETQ. CDR3 DNA: TGCGCCAGCAGCACAATACAGGGGGCTGGAGAGACCCAGTACTTC. It encodes CASSTIQGAGETQYF. The variable domain in full, with the rest retrieved from reference TRBV5-1 and TRBJ2-5, is KAGVTQTPRYLIKTRGQQVTLSCSPISGHRSVSWYQQTPGQGLQFLFEYFSETQRNKGNFPGRFSGRQFSNSRSEMNVSTLELGDSALYLCASSTIQGAGETQYFGPGTRLLVL.

The chain carries TRBV28 and TRBJ1-1, with no clear D. This CDR3 spans 15 amino acids. The germline V gene has CDR1 MDHEN and CDR2 SYDVKM. Trimming left V 6 bases short and J 8 bases short, with 22 bases between. The CDR3 sequence: CASSPHDEGFPEAFF. CDR3 DNA: TGTGCCAGCAGCCCTCATGATGAGGGTTTCCCCGAAGCTTTCTTT.

The chain employs TRBV7-3 and TRBJ1-1; D remains unclear. The CDR3 is 12 residues long. V was cut by 4 bases and J by 1 base, with 4 bases left in between. The germline V gene has CDR1 SGHTA and CDR2 FQGTGA. In nucleotides, the CDR3 is TGTGCCAGCAGCTACGGGAACACTGAAGCTTTCTTT. Protein sequence: CASSYGNTEAFF. Full variable domain (rest looked up from reference TRBV7-3 and TRBJ1-1): GAGVSQTPSNKVTEKGKYVELRCDPISGHTALYWYRQSLGQGPEFLIYFQGTGAADDSGLPNDRFFAVRPEGSVSTLKIQRTERGDSAVYLCASSYGNTEAFFGQGTRLTVV.

The rearrangement joins TRBV27 to TRBJ2-5, with D possibly matching TRBD2 (6 bases). This CDR3 is 14 amino acids long. V was cut by 9 bases and J by 3 bases, with 17 bases left in between. The germline V gene encodes CDR1 MNHEY and CDR2 SMNVEV (reference sequence). CDR3 sequence reads: CASNNLGGEETQYF. The CDR3 coding sequence is TGTGCCAGTAATAACCTGGGGGGAGAAGAGACCCAGTACTTC.

The CDR3, as DNA: TGTGCCAGCAGTTCTAGTACTGGGGAGCTGTTTTTT. Translating it yields CASSSSTGELFF. This sequence joins TRBV11-3 and TRBJ2-2; no firm D call. Per the germline V gene, CDR1 is SGHNT and CDR2 is YENEEA. V was cut by 6 bases and J by 8 bases, with 10 bases left in between. The CDR3 sequence is 12 residues long.

The V and J genes are TRBV19 and TRBJ2-5; TRBD1 might be the D (6 bases). Germline values: CDR1 LNHDA, CDR2 SQIVND (reference sequence). This CDR3 spans 15 amino acids. The ends were cut back, 1 base at V and 5 bases at J, with 14 bases in the middle. Here the CDR3 DNA reads TGTGCCAGTAGTATAGCGGCCAGGGGACGGGAGACCCAGTACTTC. Amino acids: CASSIAARGRETQYF. Full variable domain (rest looked up from reference TRBV19 and TRBJ2-5): DGGITQSPKYLFRKEGQNVTLSCEQNLNHDAMYWYRQDPGQGLRLIYYSQIVNDFQKGDIAEGYSVSREKKESFPLTVTSAQKNPTAFYLCASSIAARGRETQYFGPGTRLLVL.

J is TRBJ1-6 and V is TRBV15, with 7 bases matching TRBD1. J was trimmed by 5 bases and V by 0 bases; bases with no gene match: 7. CDR3 size: 17 residues. Germline CDR1 reads LNHNV; CDR2 reads YYDKDF (reference sequence). CDR3 sequence reads: CATSRDAAGGNNSPLHF. The CDR3 DNA sequence: TGTGCCACCAGCAGAGATGCGGCAGGGGGTAATAATTCACCCCTCCACTTT.

The V gene is TRBV29-1, the J gene TRBJ1-6; D ambiguous. The germline CDR1 and CDR2 sequences are SQVTM and ANQGSEA. This CDR3 region has 15 residues. With 7 bases removed from V and 9 bases from J, the gap between germline ends came to 22 bases. CDR3 loop: CSAAKVGELSSPLHF. CDR3 coding DNA: TGCAGCGCCGCGAAGGTTGGGGAGTTGAGTTCACCCCTCCACTTT. The full variable domain, completed using reference TRBV29-1 and TRBJ1-6, is SAVISQKPSRDICQRGTSLTIQCQVDSQVTMMFWYRQQPGQSLTLIATANQGSEATYESGFVIDKFPISRPNLTFSTLTVSNMSPEDSSIYLCSAAKVGELSSPLHFGNGTRLTVT.

This clone has just one count. The genes are TRBV14 and TRBJ2-1; D remains unclear. Germline CDR1 and CDR2: SGHDN and FVKESK. V shed 1 base and J shed 8 bases, with 21 bases lying between them. This CDR3 has 17 amino acids. CDR3 in amino acids: CASSQGRNRPLVYEQFF. The CDR3, as DNA: TGTGCCAGCAGCCAAGGTCGAAATAGACCCCTAGTTTATGAGCAGTTCTTC. The entire variable domain, with the rest obtained from reference TRBV14 and TRBJ2-1, is as follows: EAGVTQFPSHSVIEKGQTVTLRCDPISGHDNLYWYRRVMGKEIKFLLHFVKESKQDESGMPNNRFLAERTGGTYSTLKVQPAELEDSGVYFCASSQGRNRPLVYEQFFGPGTRLTVL.

The V and J genes are TRBV5-1 and TRBJ2-3, with 8 bases that match TRBD2. This CDR3 has 15 residues. Losses at the gene ends were 0 bases for V and 4 bases for J; bases not matched to a gene: 4. CDR1 and CDR2 (germline): SGHRS, YFSETQ. The CDR3 loop is CASSLDNSGADTQYF. The CDR3 DNA reads TGCGCCAGCAGCTTGGATAATAGCGGGGCAGATACGCAGTATTTT.

The chain couples TRBV5-1 to TRBJ1-1, with TRBD1 identical over 7 bases. In germline, CDR1 is SGHRS, CDR2 YFSETQ. The CDR3 is made up of 15 amino acids. The V and J ends lost 4 bases and 0 bases, in that order; junction bases with no gene match: 6. CDR3 sequence reads: CASSKAGGLNTEAFF. Written as DNA, the CDR3 is TGCGCCAGCAGCAAAGCAGGGGGACTGAACACTGAAGCTTTCTTT.

The chain links TRBV28 to TRBJ1-4, with D uncertain. Deletions cut 6 bases from V and 8 bases from J, with 10 bases between. CDR3 size: 12 residues. Germline V gene sequence: CDR1 MDHEN, CDR2 SYDVKM. The CDR3 DNA reads TGTGCCAGCAGGAGGACTAGGGAAAAACTGTTTTTT. Translating it yields CASRRTREKLFF.